The clone carrying this T cell receptor beta chain was counted only a few times. What it recognizes is unknown. Regarding time point: newly diagnosed GD, antithyroid drugs for less than 3 months. After RNA was extracted from PBMCs, the TCR library was made from it. These data come from a study of regulatory T cells in long-lasting Graves disease. With iRepertoire HTBI primers and Arm-PCR of CDR3 regions, TCR beta libraries were built. From the multiplex PCR reads, TCRdb called clonotypes with MiXCR, one entry per CDR3 protein. This table has 400,000 to 500,000 distinct CDR3 sequences, about 16% appearing once. V lost 5 bases, J lost 4 bases, and 11 bases lay in between. The CDR3 length is 14 residues. Germline V gene lookup returns CDR1 MDHEN and CDR2 SYDVKM. Overall study findings and caveats: Researchers examined only peripheral blood and not thyroid tissue. Persistent Graves' patients possessed reduced TCR diversity relative to recently diagnosed ones.

The data also belong to a second study, concerning T cells in Graves' hyperthyroidism and ophthalmopathy. In that study: HTBI primers were employed in a first-round RT-PCR of the TCR CDR3.

The chain uses TRBV28 and TRBJ2-2, with a tentative D call TRBD2 (6 bases). The sequencing here drew on peripheral blood mononuclear cells (PBMCs), taken at new diagnosis, from a patient treated with antithyroid drugs. The clonotype was recovered from a woman under 30 with Graves disease. CDR3 sequence (DNA): TGTGCCAGCAGTCCCCGCGGGATCACCGGGGAGCTGTTTTTT. Protein product: CASSPRGITGELFF.